This TCR beta chain was sequenced for a study of beta chain features in type 1 diabetes. The overall study: There were approximately 110,000,000 sorted cells examined across all samples. Study conclusions and caveats: In every one of the four CD4+ subsets, TCRB CDR3s were moderately but significantly shorter in Type 1 diabetes patients.

Reverse transcription of all isolated RNA meant that expressed TCRB transcripts were sequenced. Method: immunoSEQ multiplex PCR; TCRdb's copy keeps in-frame clones and lacks some. The sample holds approximately 270,000 clones; over 11% are singletons and the top ten take under 0.02%. Regarding this clone: Its antigen is currently unknown.

The CDR3 consists of 13 residues. Trimming stripped 8 bases from V and 2 bases from J, with 13 bases between. Germline assignment: CDR1 SNHLY and CDR2 FYNNEI. Naive, central memory, regulatory and stem cell-like memory cells within the CD4+ compartment were sorted using CD45RO/CCR7/CD25/CD127/CD95/CD27. The source of this sequence is a young man with type 1 diabetes. The V call is TRBV2, the J call TRBJ2-7; possibly TRBD2 for D (5 bases). Sequencing was carried out using naive CD4+ T cells from blood. The CDR3 nucleotides read TGTGCCAGCGGAACTAGACAACCCTACGAGCAGTACTTC. Protein: CASGTRQPYEQYF.